This T cell receptor (beta chain) emerged from a study of T cell responses to AZD1222 COVID-19 vaccine. TCRdb's copy holds only in-frame clones and misses some; the assay was immunoSEQ multiplex PCR. The data contain over 150,000 clones, over 75% of them singletons. Study conclusions and caveats: Researchers report vaccine-associated CD4 TCRs spanning spike, with dominance at 160-218 and 743-854.

CDR1 and CDR2 from the germline V gene are MDHEN and SYDVKM. The CDR3 contains 14 residues. Trimming stripped 3 bases from V and 0 bases from J, with 8 bases between. Turning to this clone: What it recognizes is unknown.

The starting material was peripheral blood, obtained on day 0 of AZD1222 vaccination. The rearrangement uses TRBV28 and TRBJ1-1; perhaps TRBD1 as D (5 bases). This receptor was identified in an adult in good health. As DNA, the CDR3 is TGTGCCAGCAGTTTGCGGGGGATGAACACTGAAGCTTTCTTT. Translated: CASSLRGMNTEAFF.